This is a list of T cell receptor beta chains from one sample in a study of blood T cell repertoires in COVID-19. Clones were sequenced by immunoSEQ multiplex PCR, and TCRdb holds only the in-frame ones, with some missing. The sample gives some 170,000 clones, 84% of which show up once; roughly a fifth is in the top ten. What was sequenced was peripheral blood. These receptor sequences come from a woman of 80 years or more with acute or convalescent COVID-19. Both conserved end residues are part of each CDR3. D genes are given only for firm matches. Clone size is stated in some rows and not others, as once, few, many or a class when expanded.

>TRBJ2-1|.|TRBV5-1|17|TRBD2
TGCGCCAGCAGCTTGGGACCCCTAGCGGGGGGCGCGAGGGAGCAGTTCTTC
CASSLGPLAGGAREQFF
>TRBJ2-7|.|TRBV28|11|.
TGTGCCAGCAGTATCCGTAATCGGCAGTACTTC
CASSIRNRQYF
>TRBJ2-7|once|TRBV27|15|TRBD2
TGTGCCAGCAGCTGGGTAGCGGGGGGGCCCTACGAGCAGTACTTC
CASSWVAGGPYEQYF
>TRBJ1-1|.|TRBV3-1/TRBV3-2|13|TRBD1
TGTGCCAGCAGCACAGGGGTCGGCACTGAAGCTTTCTTT
CASSTGVGTEAFF
>TRBJ1-4|.|TRBV7-9|16|TRBD1
TGTGCCAGCAGCTCGTCAACAGGGGCGCCTAATGAAAAACTGTTTTTT
CASSSSTGAPNEKLFF
>TRBJ1-1|.|TRBV9|13|.
TGTGCCAGCAGCGTAGCAGTGAACACTGAAGCTTTCTTT
CASSVAVNTEAFF
>TRBJ1-6|few|TRBV27|19|TRBD1
TGTGCCAGCAGCCTTGAGGTTCGCAGGGGGAGCTCCTATAATTCACCCCTCCACTTT
CASSLEVRRGSSYNSPLHF
>TRBJ2-1|.|TRBV14|17|.
TGTGCCAGCAGCCAAGACACCTTAGAGGACAGTTACAATGAGCAGTTCTTC
CASSQDTLEDSYNEQFF
>TRBJ1-1|.|TRBV12-5|16|.
TGTGCTAGTGGTTTGGTGCCAGGGGCCAGGAACACTGAAGCTTTCTTT
CASGLVPGARNTEAFF
>TRBJ2-7|few|TRBV18|12|.
TGTGCCAGCTCACCAGGTCGGTACGAGCAGTACTTC
CASSPGRYEQYF
>TRBJ2-1|.|TRBV9|16|TRBD2
TGTGCCAGCAGCCCTCCCTGGAGCGGGACCTACAATGAGCAGTTCTTC
CASSPPWSGTYNEQFF
>TRBJ1-4|.|TRBV7-9|15|TRBD1
TGTGCCAGCAGCCAAAGGGACAGTATAAATGAAAAACTGTTTTTT
CASSQRDSINEKLFF
>TRBJ2-7|few|TRBV5-4|16|TRBD2
TGTGCCAGCAGTCTAGCGGGAGCGGGAGGCCGCTACGAGCAGTACTTC
CASSLAGAGGRYEQYF
>TRBJ2-1|.|TRBV5-6|16|TRBD2
TGTGCCAGCAGCTTATTGAGCGCGGGGGGGATCAATGAGCAGTTCTTC
CASSLLSAGGINEQFF
>TRBJ2-7|.|TRBV5-5|16|TRBD2
TGTGCCAGCAGACCCGGTGGCGGGGGAGTCCTCTACGAGCAGTACTTC
CASRPGGGGVLYEQYF
>TRBJ2-7|.|TRBV21-1|15|.
TGTGCCAGCAGCAAAGTCCGGGACAGGGAGCACGAGCAGTACTTC
CASSKVRDREHEQYF
>TRBJ1-2|.|TRBV5-1|15|.
TGCGCCAGCAGCCCGGTTTTGGGAGAGAACTATGGCTACACCTTC
CASSPVLGENYGYTF
>TRBJ2-2|once|TRBV5-1|16|.
TGCGCCAGCAGCCCGAGGACAGATGGGGACACCGGGGAGCTGTTTTTT
CASSPRTDGDTGELFF
>TRBJ1-1|.|TRBV11-2|17|TRBD1
TGTGCCAGCAGCGACCTGACAGGGGCGTTAGGTTACACTGAAGCTTTCTTT
CASSDLTGALGYTEAFF
>TRBJ1-1|once|TRBV5-8|15|.
TGTGCCAGCAGCCGGGGGGGGAATCTGAACACTGAAGCTTTCTTT
CASSRGGNLNTEAFF
>TRBJ2-3|.|TRBV3-1/TRBV3-2|18|TRBD2
TGTGCCAGCAGCCGCGTAAGGACTAGCGGGAAGTACACAGATACGCAGTATTTT
CASSRVRTSGKYTDTQYF
>TRBJ1-1|.|TRBV30|14|.
TGTGCCTGGGGCCGAGGGCCGATGAACACTGAAGCTTTCTTT
CAWGRGPMNTEAFF
>TRBJ2-3|.|TRBV6-2/TRBV6-3|19|.
TGTGCCAGCAGCCACTATCCTGGGAGAACACAGACTAGCACAGATACGCAGTATTTT
CASSHYPGRTQTSTDTQYF
>TRBJ1-1|few|TRBV5-5|16|TRBD1
TGTGCCAGCAGCTTGGTCTATGACAGGGTGAACACTGAAGCTTTCTTT
CASSLVYDRVNTEAFF
>TRBJ2-7|.|TRBV28|14|TRBD2
TGTGCCAGCATAACTGGGACGGGAGGCTACGAGCAGTACTTC
CASITGTGGYEQYF
>TRBJ1-5|.|TRBV18|15|TRBD1
TGTGCCAGCTCACACCAGGGGGCAATTCATCAGCCCCAGCATTTT
CASSHQGAIHQPQHF
>TRBJ1-6|few|TRBV19|13|.
TGTGCCAGTAGTATTCGTCCCAATTCACCCCTCCACTTT
CASSIRPNSPLHF
>TRBJ1-2|.|TRBV30|14|.
TGTGCCTGGAGTGTACCTGGAGGCCTCTATGGCTACACCTTC
CAWSVPGGLYGYTF
>TRBJ2-7|.|TRBV5-5|15|TRBD2
TGTGCCAGCAGCTTGGCCCCTAGCGGGAACTACGAGCAGTACTTC
CASSLAPSGNYEQYF
>TRBJ1-3|.|TRBV19|18|TRBD1
TGTGCCAGTAGTATACCCCCGGGACAGCAAACCTCTGGAAACACCATATATTTT
CASSIPPGQQTSGNTIYF
>TRBJ2-7|once|TRBV2|13|.
TGTGCCAGCACCCCAGCACCAGGGTACGAGCAGTACTTC
CASTPAPGYEQYF
>TRBJ1-3|.|TRBV2|15|TRBD1
TGTGCCAGCAGAGCGGGACAGGGCTCTGGAAACACCATATATTTT
CASRAGQGSGNTIYF
>TRBJ2-3|.|TRBV18|14|TRBD1
TGTGCCAGCTCCCAGGGACAGACTCCTAGTACGCAGTATTTT
CASSQGQTPSTQYF
>TRBJ2-7|.|TRBV14|11|.
TGTGCCAGCAGCCCCTACTACGAGCAGTACTTC
CASSPYYEQYF
>TRBJ2-3|.|TRBV7-9|14|.
TGTGCCAGCAGCCTACAGGGGGGGACAGATACGCAGTATTTT
CASSLQGGTDTQYF
>TRBJ2-3|.|TRBV7-3|13|.
TGTGCCAGCAGCTTAGGAAGGGGAGATACGCAGTATTTT
CASSLGRGDTQYF
>TRBJ2-7|many|TRBV6-5|14|TRBD1
TGTGCCATCAGGGGGCAGGGGCCACCCTACGAGCAGTACTTC
CAIRGQGPPYEQYF
>TRBJ1-2|.|TRBV28|15|TRBD1
TGTGCCAGCAGTTTAGAGGGTACACAGGGGGTTGGCTACACCTTC
CASSLEGTQGVGYTF
>TRBJ1-6|.|TRBV15|15|.
TGTGCCACCAGCAGAGCCGGGGCCTATAATTCACCCCTCCACTTT
CATSRAGAYNSPLHF
>TRBJ2-7|few|TRBV2|15|TRBD2
TGTGCCAGCAGTGCAGAGCGGGGTTACTCCTACGAGCAGTACTTC
CASSAERGYSYEQYF
>TRBJ1-4|.|TRBV3-1/TRBV3-2|14|TRBD1
TGTGCCAGCAGCACCACAGGGGTTTATGAAAAACTGTTTTTT
CASSTTGVYEKLFF
>TRBJ2-1|.|TRBV29-1|16|TRBD2
TGCAGCGTCAAATCGACTAGCGGGAGAGGGGGCGATGAGCAGTTCTTC
CSVKSTSGRGGDEQFF
>TRBJ2-7|.|TRBV19|13|.
TGTGCCAGTAGTATTAGCGCTTTTCGCGAGCAGTACTTC
CASSISAFREQYF
>TRBJ1-2|.|TRBV18|14|.
TGTGCCAGCTCACCAAATCAGGGGATCTATGGCTACACCTTC
CASSPNQGIYGYTF
>TRBJ1-1|few|TRBV7-2|14|.
TGTGCCAGCAGCCCCACGGGGGGTTACACTGAAGCTTTCTTT
CASSPTGGYTEAFF
>TRBJ1-2|.|TRBV4-2|13|.
TGTGCCAGCAGCCAAGATCTCAGGTATGGCTACACCTTC
CASSQDLRYGYTF
>TRBJ2-7|once|TRBV2|15|TRBD1
TGTGCCAGCAGTTACAGGGGTGGCCCTCTGTACGAGCAGTACTTC
CASSYRGGPLYEQYF
>TRBJ2-5|.|TRBV11-1|13|.
TGTGCCAGCAGCTTAGGTTATCAAGAGACCCAGTACTTC
CASSLGYQETQYF
>TRBJ1-2|.|TRBV7-8|17|.
TGTGCCAGCAGCTTTGAGACAGGTGCCCTCTCGAACTATGGCTACACCTTC
CASSFETGALSNYGYTF
>TRBJ1-2|.|TRBV6-5|15|TRBD1
TGTGCCAGCAGTTACGACAGGGCGAATGTGGGTGGCTACACCTTC
CASSYDRANVGGYTF
>TRBJ2-7|.|TRBV29-1|12|.
TGCAGCGTTGTAAGCAGGGCCTACGAGCAGTACTTC
CSVVSRAYEQYF
>TRBJ2-1|.|TRBV5-4|15|TRBD1
TGTGCCAGCAGCTCTTCCGGGACAGATCAGAATGAGCAGTTCTTC
CASSSSGTDQNEQFF
>TRBJ1-1|.|TRBV7-9|17|.
TGTGCCAGCAGCCCCACAATCCTGAGGGCAACGAACACTGAAGCTTTCTTT
CASSPTILRATNTEAFF